Each of the 26 T cell receptor beta chains below was sequenced from the same sample in a study of metastatic and nonmetastatic thyroid tumors. Each patient came to thyroid surgery without any prior treatment (of any kind). TCRdb re-analyzed the PCR reads using MiXCR. Altogether 72,000 or so clones are present, about 17% being singletons, with the ten largest covering around 13%. Sequenced sample: blood. Every receptor here comes from a female donor with papillary thyroid cancer or a benign thyroid nodule (not recorded which). Some clones in this sample may be carry-over from other donors' samples.

Of note for this clone: Relative to the germline gene, one junction end is altered; a read error may explain this. The chain links TRBV3-1 to TRBJ2-7, with 7 nucleotides matching TRBD1. The germline V gene encodes CDR1 LGHDT and CDR2 YNNKEL (reference sequence). The CDR3 totals 11 residues. As DNA, the CDR3 is TGTGCTAGCAGCCTAGGGGGCGATCAGTACTTC. This translates into CASSLGGDQYF.

This clone showed up many times. V usage is TRBV6-1 and J usage is TRBJ1-4; weak D call: TRBD1 (5 bases). CDR1 MNHNS and CDR2 SASEGT come from the germline V gene. Trimming stripped 6 bases from V and 8 bases from J, with 19 bases between. This CDR3 is 15 amino acids long. The CDR3 here is CASSDTVGGREKLFF. As DNA, the CDR3 is TGTGCCAGCAGCGACACCGTGGGGGGTCGGGAAAAACTGTTTTTT.

This clone occurred many times. The chain uses TRBV5-4 and TRBJ2-3; possibly TRBD1 for D (5 bases). This CDR3 has 15 amino acids. V was pared by 2 bases and J by 0 bases, with 10 bases between. Germline values: CDR1 SGHNT, CDR2 YYREEE (reference sequence). This CDR3 is CASSFRQFSTDTQYF. The CDR3 DNA follows: TGTGCCAGCAGCTTCAGACAGTTTAGCACAGATACGCAGTATTTT.

The chain joins TRBV6-2 or TRBV6-3 to TRBJ2-2; tentatively, D is TRBD1 (5 bases). The CDR3 is made up of 14 amino acids. Germline V gene data show CDR1 as MNHEY and CDR2 as SVGEGT. The V end was cut by 2 bases, the J end by 5 bases, with 9 bases between. CDR3 sequence (DNA): TGTGCCAGCAGTTACGACAGTGGAACCGGGGAGCTGTTTTTT. Its translation: CASSYDSGTGELFF.

This clone occurred many times. With a much larger clone just one base away, this may be a read error. The same CDR3 arises from other DNA sequences in this sample as well. The gene calls are TRBV3-1 and TRBJ1-5; D is perhaps TRBD1 (5 bases). The germline V gene has CDR1 LGHDT and CDR2 YNNKEL (reference sequence). Trimming stripped 8 bases from V and 4 bases from J, with 12 bases between. This CDR3 has 13 amino acids. CDR3 region: CASGRDRNQPQHF. The DNA of the CDR3 is TGTGCCAGCGGCCGGGACCGGAATCAGCCCCAGCATTTT. Variable domain in full (rest from reference TRBV3-1 and TRBJ1-5): DTAVSQTPKYLVTQMGNDKSIKCEQNLGHDTMYWYKQDSKKFLKIMFSYNNKELIINETVPNRFSPKSPDKAHLNLHINSLELGDSAVYFCASGRDRNQPQHFGDGTRLSIL.

This clone was seen repeatedly, ten times or more. The gene calls are TRBV3-1 and TRBJ2-1, with 15 bases lining up with TRBD2. Germline CDR1 reads LGHDT; CDR2 reads YNNKEL (reference sequence). CDR3 length: 15 amino acids. V lost 7 bases and J lost 9; bases outside the gene matches: 7. CDR3 nucleotides: TGTGCCAGCACCAGGACTAGCGGGAGGGGCGGTGAGCAGTTCTTC. Protein sequence: CASTRTSGRGGEQFF.

This clone was observed at least ten times. The genes are TRBV5-1 and TRBJ1-2; D unresolved. The CDR3 consists of 14 residues. The V gene's germline CDR1 is SGHRS and CDR2 YFSETQ. Trimming removed 0 bases from V and 4 bases from J, with 10 bases in between. CDR3 in DNA: TGCGCCAGCAGCTTGGCCGCGTCAGTCTATGGCTACACCTTC. Its protein is CASSLAASVYGYTF.

The rearrangement links TRBV28 to TRBJ2-7, with 8 nucleotides matching TRBD1. The V gene end was trimmed by 2 bases and the J gene end by 0 bases; junction bases not matched to a gene: 15. The CDR3 extends over 19 amino acids. The germline V gene has CDR1 MDHEN and CDR2 SYDVKM. CDR3 region: CASSLERDRWTTSSYEQYF. The DNA of the CDR3 is TGTGCCAGCAGTTTAGAAAGGGACAGGTGGACTACGAGCTCCTACGAGCAGTACTTC.

This clone was found many times. V and J are TRBV27 and TRBJ2-7; D unclear. V gave up 5 bases and J gave up 5 bases, with 10 bases separating them. This CDR3 has 12 residues. Germline V CDR1 and CDR2: MNHEY, SMNVEV (reference sequence). The CDR3 here is CASSPGSDEQYF. The CDR3 nucleotides are TGTGCCAGCAGTCCCGGATCCGACGAGCAGTACTTC.

In this sample, this clone turned up many times. The chain combines TRBV11-3 with TRBJ2-1, with TRBD2 matching 10 bases. Germline V lookup: CDR1 SGHNT, CDR2 YENEEA. After removal of 5 bases from V and 3 bases from J, the junction contained 4 bases not matched to a gene. There are 15 residues in the CDR3. The CDR3 nucleotides read TGTGCCAGCAGCGCACTAGCGGGATACTACAATGAGCAGTTCTTC. It codes for CASSALAGYYNEQFF. The complete variable domain, with remaining parts taken from reference TRBV11-3 and TRBJ2-1, reads EAGVVQSPRYKIIEKKQPVAFWCNPISGHNTLYWYLQNLGQGPELLIRYENEEAVDDSQLPKDRFSAERLKGVDSTLKIQPAELGDSAVYLCASSALAGYYNEQFFGPGTRLTVL.

This clone was picked up a small number of times. The chain couples TRBV27 to TRBJ2-5; 7 bases line up with TRBD1. The CDR3 covers 15 residues. Germline CDR1 is MNHEY and CDR2 is SMNVEV (reference sequence). V shed 5 bases, J shed 1 base, and the junction held 7 bases outside the gene matches. CDR3 amino acids: CASSIGQAFQETQYF. In nucleotides, the CDR3 is TGTGCCAGCAGTATCGGACAGGCCTTCCAAGAGACCCAGTACTTC.

The sample holds many counts of this clone. This rearrangement joins TRBV12-5 to TRBJ1-5; D is unclear. Looked up from germline, CDR1 is LGHNT and CDR2 is FRNRAP. The CDR3 is 13 residues long. Between the trimmed V and J ends, which lost 3 bases and 4 bases, there was a span of 7 bases. CDR3 sequence: CASGFEENQPQHF. The CDR3 DNA reads as TGTGCTAGTGGTTTTGAGGAAAATCAGCCCCAGCATTTT.

This clone came up many times. The rearrangement links TRBV24-1 to TRBJ2-3; D unclear. Per germline, CDR1 KGHDR and CDR2 SFDVKD. Trimming shortened V by 2 bases and J by 5 bases, and 7 bases separated the two germline ends. The CDR3 extends over 13 amino acids. CDR3 coding DNA: TGTGCCACCAGTGATTCTTGGGAAGATACGCAGTATTTT. Residues: CATSDSWEDTQYF.

Points on this clone: Because the CDR3 is missing its conserved closing phenylalanine or tryptophan, this is likely a read error. The chain recombines TRBV10-2 with TRBJ2-2; 10 bases fit TRBD2. Germline V gives CDR1 WSHSY, CDR2 SAAADI. This CDR3 region has 15 residues. The V gene end was trimmed by 8 bases and the J gene end by 1 base; junction bases not matched to a gene: 4. The CDR3: CASRRLAGNTGELFS. CDR3 nucleotide sequence: TGCGCCAGCCGGAGACTAGCGGGGAACACCGGGGAGCTGTTTTCT.

This clone came up once. This chain joins TRBV4-3 and TRBJ2-5; TRBD2 matches at 13 bases. The ends lost 4 bases at V and 1 base at J; junction bases unmatched: 3. The CDR3 runs to 16 residues. Germline V gives CDR1 LGHNA, CDR2 YSLEER. CDR3 in amino acids: CASSRGLAGLQETQYF. The CDR3 DNA reads as TGCGCCAGCAGCCGGGGACTAGCGGGACTCCAAGAGACCCAGTACTTC.

This clone was counted many times. The CDR3 region has the DNA TGTGCCATCAGGCGGAGTCAGGGGGCACAAGAGCAGTACTTC. Amino acids: CAIRRSQGAQEQYF. The V call is TRBV10-3, the J call TRBJ2-7, with 8 bases that match TRBD1. Trimming removed 6 bases from V and 7 bases from J; junction bases left unmatched: 11. The CDR3 is made up of 14 amino acids. The V gene's germline CDR1 is ENHRY and CDR2 SYGVKD.

The rearrangement links TRBV6-1 to TRBJ1-2; 7 nucleotides line up with TRBD1. This CDR3 is 13 amino acids long. V lost 6 bases to trimming and J lost 3 bases; unmatched junction nucleotides: 4. Germline CDR1 and CDR2: MNHNS and SASEGT. Here the CDR3 DNA reads TGTGCCAGCAGAGGGACAGAGGACTATGGCTACACCTTC. Its translation: CASRGTEDYGYTF.

The sample holds many counts of this clone. The chain has TRBV24-1 and TRBJ1-2; 9 bases agree with TRBD1. Germline values: CDR1 KGHDR, CDR2 SFDVKD. Trimming at V came to 7 bases and at J to 7 bases, leaving 3 bases not matched to a gene. The CDR3 has 12 amino acids. For the CDR3, the DNA is TGTGCCACCAGATCGGGACAGGGTGGCTACACCTTC. As protein: CATRSGQGGYTF.

This clone was seen many times. The genes are TRBV7-9 and TRBJ2-7; the D call may be TRBD1 or TRBD2 (5 bases each). CDR1 and CDR2 (germline): SEHNR, FQNEAQ (reference sequence). The CDR3 totals 14 residues. V was shortened by 4 bases and J by 1 base, with 11 bases between the two germline ends. The CDR3: CASSYPRGSYEQYF. The CDR3 nucleotides are TGTGCCAGCAGCTATCCGAGGGGATCCTACGAGCAGTACTTC.

This clone was picked up many times. The chain recombines TRBV4-1 with TRBJ2-1; 7 nucleotides align to TRBD1. Germline loops: CDR1 MGHRA, CDR2 YSYEKL. The CDR3 runs to 16 residues. The J segment lost 4 bases and the V segment lost 2 bases, leaving 8 bases of the junction unmatched. The CDR3 region has the DNA TGCGCCAGCAGCCAATTGGGACAGAGGGGATACAATGAGCAGTTCTTC. It translates to CASSQLGQRGYNEQFF.

This clone was picked up one time. V is TRBV9 and J is TRBJ2-7; TRBD2 aligns across 8 bases. Germline V gives CDR1 SGDLS, CDR2 YYNGEE. CDR3 length: 17 residues. J was trimmed by 2 bases and V by 4 bases; bases with no gene match: 14. CDR3 coding DNA: TGTGCCAGCAGCCCAAAAATCGGGAGGGTAGAAACCTACGAGCAGTACTTC. This encodes CASSPKIGRVETYEQYF. Full variable domain (missing parts from reference TRBV9 and TRBJ2-7): DSGVTQTPKHLITATGQRVTLRCSPRSGDLSVYWYQQSLDQGLQFLIQYYNGEERAKGNILERFSAQQFPDLHSELNLSSLELGDSALYFCASSPKIGRVETYEQYFGPGTRLTVT.

This clone was counted at least ten times. This sequence joins TRBV12-3 or TRBV12-4 and TRBJ1-5, with 9 bases that match TRBD1. Trimming took 6 bases from V and 2 from J; bases not matched to a gene: 5. The CDR3 loop spans 15 amino acids. The CDR3 DNA is TGTGCCAGCAGGGGACAGGGTCGGGGCAATCAGCCCCAGCATTTT. Translated, it gives CASRGQGRGNQPQHF.

This clone showed up many times. V is TRBV13 and J is TRBJ2-7; D gene ambiguous. Germline V lookup: CDR1 PRHDT, CDR2 FYEKMQ (reference sequence). This CDR3 is built from 12 residues. The V end lost 0 bases, the J end lost 2 bases, and 2 bases lay between the germline ends. DNA of the CDR3: TGTGCCAGCAGCTTAGGTGCCTACGAGCAGTACTTC. It translates to CASSLGAYEQYF.

The table lists this clone with many counts. The rearrangement joins TRBV12-3 or TRBV12-4 to TRBJ1-6; D uncertain. The CDR3 covers 13 residues. Trimming took 10 bases from V and 7 from J, leaving 14 bases between them. The CDR3 bases are TGTGCCATCCAGTTTACGGTGAATTCACCCCTCCACTTT. This sequence encodes CAIQFTVNSPLHF.

This clone came up a few times. The chain joins TRBV6-1 to TRBJ1-5; D is uncertain. The germline V gene has CDR1 MNHNS and CDR2 SASEGT. The CDR3 loop spans 13 amino acids. The V and J ends lost 5 bases and 9 bases respectively, with 14 bases between them. The CDR3 coding sequence is TGTGCCAGCAGTCCCGCCCGTCCAGGGCCCCAGCATTTT. This encodes CASSPARPGPQHF.

This clone was seen ten or more times. The chain joins TRBV5-1 to TRBJ2-5; 9 bases agree with TRBD1. Looked up from germline, CDR1 is SGHRS and CDR2 is YFSETQ. The trim removed 4 bases at V and 3 bases at J, leaving 4 bases unmatched. The CDR3 runs 14 residues. The CDR3 DNA reads TGCGCCAGCAGCGCCGGGACAGGGAAAGAGACCCAGTACTTC. Amino acids: CASSAGTGKETQYF.